This is a list of T cell receptor beta chains from one sample in a study of blood T cell repertoires in COVID-19. Measured with immunoSEQ multiplex PCR; TCRdb has only the in-frame clones, and not every one. The data hold 110,000 to 150,000 clones, with 86% observed a single time. The sample comprised PBMCs or T cells enriched from blood (not recorded which). The receptors shown here come from a man aged 45 to 65 who had recovered from COVID-19. CDR3s include the opening cysteine and the closing phenylalanine or tryptophan. A D gene is named only where the DNA matches it firmly. Some rows mark clone size as missing; the rest say once, few, many or name a class of expanded clone.

J gene	clone size	D gene	V gene	CDR3 protein	CDR3 DNA
TRBJ1-2	-	-	TRBV5-5	CASTQTQGYYGYTF	TGTGCCAGCACCCAGACCCAGGGGTACTATGGCTACACCTTC
TRBJ1-4	-	TRBD1	TRBV28	CASTLPGGEKLFF	TGTGCCAGCACTTTGCCAGGGGGTGAAAAACTGTTTTTT
TRBJ2-1	once	TRBD2	TRBV2	CASSEALWSGGAIYNEQFF	TGTGCCAGCAGTGAAGCGCTTTGGAGCGGGGGGGCCATTTACAATGAGCAGTTCTTC
TRBJ1-2	once	TRBD1	TRBV7-2	CASSLGAPGQVGYGYTF	TGTGCCAGCAGCTTAGGGGCTCCGGGACAGGTTGGTTATGGCTACACCTTC
TRBJ2-1	-	TRBD2	TRBV28	CASSAKIAGSLGYGYNEQFF	TGTGCCAGCAGCGCCAAAATAGCGGGGTCGCTAGGGTACGGCTACAATGAGCAGTTCTTC
TRBJ1-6	-	-	TRBV4-3	CASSQGAVGGSPLHF	TGCGCCAGCAGCCAAGGAGCGGTGGGCGGCTCACCCCTCCACTTT
TRBJ2-2	once	TRBD2	TRBV11-2	CASSLVAGGLPGELFF	TGTGCCAGCAGCTTAGTAGCGGGAGGCCTCCCCGGGGAGCTGTTTTTT
TRBJ2-5	once	TRBD1	TRBV7-9	CASSLGPGGYQETQYF	TGTGCCAGCAGCTTAGGACCAGGGGGCTACCAAGAGACCCAGTACTTC
TRBJ1-2	once	-	TRBV12-3/TRBV12-4	CASSDRGYGYTF	TGTGCCAGCAGTGACAGAGGATATGGCTACACCTTC
TRBJ2-1	-	TRBD2	TRBV7-2	CASSPSSGGPGRNEQFF	TGTGCCAGCAGCCCATCTAGCGGGGGTCCGGGTCGGAATGAGCAGTTCTTC
TRBJ2-5	-	TRBD2	TRBV5-1	CASSSPGSGQETQYF	TGCGCCAGCAGCTCCCCGGGTAGCGGGCAAGAGACCCAGTACTTC
TRBJ1-5	once	-	TRBV30	CAWSVGGGQPQHF	TGTGCCTGGAGTGTAGGGGGTGGTCAGCCCCAGCATTTT
TRBJ1-2	-	-	TRBV20-1	CSATRRGGYTF	TGCAGTGCTACCCGGCGCGGTGGCTACACCTTC
TRBJ1-6	once	-	TRBV5-5	CASSFPTDQPHSPLHF	TGTGCCAGCAGCTTTCCGACAGATCAGCCCCATTCACCCCTCCACTTT